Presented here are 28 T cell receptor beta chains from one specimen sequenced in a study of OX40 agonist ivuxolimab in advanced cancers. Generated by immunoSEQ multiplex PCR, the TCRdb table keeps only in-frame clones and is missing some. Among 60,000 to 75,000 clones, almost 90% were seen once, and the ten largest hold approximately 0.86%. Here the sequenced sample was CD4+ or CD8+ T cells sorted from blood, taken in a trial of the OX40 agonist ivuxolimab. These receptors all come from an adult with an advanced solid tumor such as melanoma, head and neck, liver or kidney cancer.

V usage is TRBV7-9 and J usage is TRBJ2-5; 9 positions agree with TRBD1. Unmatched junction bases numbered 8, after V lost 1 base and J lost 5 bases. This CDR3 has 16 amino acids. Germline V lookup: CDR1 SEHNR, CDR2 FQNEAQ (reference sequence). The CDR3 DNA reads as TGTGCCAGCAGCTTAGGCCGAGGACAGGGGTGGGAGACCCAGTACTTC. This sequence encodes CASSLGRGQGWETQYF.

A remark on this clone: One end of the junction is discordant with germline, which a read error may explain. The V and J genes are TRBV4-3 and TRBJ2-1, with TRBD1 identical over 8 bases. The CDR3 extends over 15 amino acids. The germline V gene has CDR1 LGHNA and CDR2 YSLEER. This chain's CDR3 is CASSLQGASFNEQFF. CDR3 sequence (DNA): TGCGCCAGCAGCCTCCAGGGGGCGTCCTTCAATGAGCAGTTCTTC.

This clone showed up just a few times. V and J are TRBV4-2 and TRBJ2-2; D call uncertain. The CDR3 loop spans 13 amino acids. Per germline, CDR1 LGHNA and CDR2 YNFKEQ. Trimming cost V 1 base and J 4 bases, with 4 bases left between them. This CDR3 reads CASSQVSTGELFF. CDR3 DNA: TGTGCCAGCAGCCAAGTTTCCACCGGGGAGCTGTTTTTT.

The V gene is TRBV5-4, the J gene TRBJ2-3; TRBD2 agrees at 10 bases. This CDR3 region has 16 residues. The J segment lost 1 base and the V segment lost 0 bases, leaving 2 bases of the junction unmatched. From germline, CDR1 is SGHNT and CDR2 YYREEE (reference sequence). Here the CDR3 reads CASSLDLAGGTDTQYF. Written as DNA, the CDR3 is TGTGCCAGCAGCTTGGACCTAGCGGGGGGCACAGATACGCAGTATTTT. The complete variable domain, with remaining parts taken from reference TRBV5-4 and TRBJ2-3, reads ETGVTQSPTHLIKTRGQQVTLRCSSQSGHNTVSWYQQALGQGPQFIFQYYREEENGRGNFPPRFSGLQFPNYSSELNVNALELDDSALYLCASSLDLAGGTDTQYFGPGTRLTVL.

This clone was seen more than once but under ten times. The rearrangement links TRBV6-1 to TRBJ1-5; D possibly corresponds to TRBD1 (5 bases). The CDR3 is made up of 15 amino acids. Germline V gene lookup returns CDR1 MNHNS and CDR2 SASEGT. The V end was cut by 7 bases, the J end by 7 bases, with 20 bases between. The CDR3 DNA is TGTGCCAGCACCCCCCCCGGGCGGGGGGGACAGCCCCAGCATTTT. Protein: CASTPPGRGGQPQHF.

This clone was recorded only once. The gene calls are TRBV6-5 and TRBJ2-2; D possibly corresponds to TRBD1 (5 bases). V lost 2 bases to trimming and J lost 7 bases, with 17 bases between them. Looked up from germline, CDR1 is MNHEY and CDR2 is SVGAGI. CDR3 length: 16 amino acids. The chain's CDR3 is CASSYRGQGSFGELFF. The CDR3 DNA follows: TGTGCCAGCAGTTACAGAGGCCAGGGATCATTCGGGGAGCTGTTTTTT.

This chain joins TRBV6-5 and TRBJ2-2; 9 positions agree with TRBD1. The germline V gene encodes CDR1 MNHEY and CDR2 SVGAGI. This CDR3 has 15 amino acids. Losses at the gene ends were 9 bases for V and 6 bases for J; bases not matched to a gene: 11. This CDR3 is CASSPGQGFPGELFF. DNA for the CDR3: TGTGCCAGTAGCCCAGGACAGGGGTTTCCCGGGGAGCTGTTTTTT.

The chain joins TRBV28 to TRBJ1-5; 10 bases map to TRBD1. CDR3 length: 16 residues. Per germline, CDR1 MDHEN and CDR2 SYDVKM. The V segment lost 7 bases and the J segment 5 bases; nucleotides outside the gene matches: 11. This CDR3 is CASNKGQGPPHQPQHF. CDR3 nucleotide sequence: TGTGCCAGCAATAAGGGACAGGGGCCGCCTCATCAGCCCCAGCATTTT.

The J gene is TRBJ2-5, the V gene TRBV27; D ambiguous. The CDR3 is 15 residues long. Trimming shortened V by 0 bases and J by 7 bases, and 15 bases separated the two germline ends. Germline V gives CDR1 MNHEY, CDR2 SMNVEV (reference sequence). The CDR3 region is CASSLSVGASGTQYF. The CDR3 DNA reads TGTGCCAGCAGTTTATCGGTGGGCGCCTCCGGGACCCAGTACTTC.

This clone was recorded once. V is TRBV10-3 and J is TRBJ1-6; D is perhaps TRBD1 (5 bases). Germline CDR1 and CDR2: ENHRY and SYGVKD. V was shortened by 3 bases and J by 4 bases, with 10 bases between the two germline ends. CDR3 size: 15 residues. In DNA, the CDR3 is TGTGCCATCAGTGACGGTCAGGGATATAATTCACCCCTCCACTTT. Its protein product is CAISDGQGYNSPLHF.

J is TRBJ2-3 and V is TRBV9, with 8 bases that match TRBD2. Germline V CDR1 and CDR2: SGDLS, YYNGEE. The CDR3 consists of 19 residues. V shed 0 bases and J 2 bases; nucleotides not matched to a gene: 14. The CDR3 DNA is TGTGCCAGCAGCGTAGCCTCCCCGTCCCAGCGGGGGCCCACAGATACGCAGTATTTT. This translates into CASSVASPSQRGPTDTQYF.

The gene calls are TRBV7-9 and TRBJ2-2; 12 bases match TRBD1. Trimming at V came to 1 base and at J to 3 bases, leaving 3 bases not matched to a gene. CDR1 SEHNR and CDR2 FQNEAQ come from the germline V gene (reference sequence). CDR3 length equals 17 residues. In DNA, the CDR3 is TGTGCCAGCAGCTTAGTAGGGACAGGGGGCGACACCGGGGAGCTGTTTTTT. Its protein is CASSLVGTGGDTGELFF.

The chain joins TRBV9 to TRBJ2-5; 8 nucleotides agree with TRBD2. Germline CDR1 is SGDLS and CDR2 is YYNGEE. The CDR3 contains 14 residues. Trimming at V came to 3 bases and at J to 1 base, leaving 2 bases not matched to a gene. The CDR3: CASSATSGQETQYF. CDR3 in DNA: TGTGCCAGCAGCGCAACTAGCGGCCAAGAGACCCAGTACTTC.

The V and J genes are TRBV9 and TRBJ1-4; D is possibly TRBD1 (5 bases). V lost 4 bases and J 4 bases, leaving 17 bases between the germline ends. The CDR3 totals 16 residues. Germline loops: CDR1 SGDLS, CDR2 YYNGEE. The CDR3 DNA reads TGTGCCAGCAGCCCGGCATCCGGGACGGTTAATGAAAAACTGTTTTTT. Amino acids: CASSPASGTVNEKLFF.

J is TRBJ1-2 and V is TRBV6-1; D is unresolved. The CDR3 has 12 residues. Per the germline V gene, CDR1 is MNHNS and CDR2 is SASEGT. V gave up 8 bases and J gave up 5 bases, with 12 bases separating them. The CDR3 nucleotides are TGTGCCAGCCTGGGGTCCCTTTATGGCTACACCTTC. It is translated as CASLGSLYGYTF.

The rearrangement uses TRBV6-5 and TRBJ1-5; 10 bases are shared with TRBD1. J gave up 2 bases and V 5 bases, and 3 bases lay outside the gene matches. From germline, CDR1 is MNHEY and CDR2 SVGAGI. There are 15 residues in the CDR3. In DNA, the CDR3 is TGTGCCAGCAGTGGGGACAGGGGAGGCAATCAGCCCCAGCATTTT. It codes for CASSGDRGGNQPQHF.

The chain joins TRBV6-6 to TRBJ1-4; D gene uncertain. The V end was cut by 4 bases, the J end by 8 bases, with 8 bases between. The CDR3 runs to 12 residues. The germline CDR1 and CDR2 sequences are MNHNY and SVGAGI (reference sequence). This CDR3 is CASSFQSEKLFF. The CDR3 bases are TGTGCCAGCAGTTTCCAATCCGAAAAACTGTTTTTT.

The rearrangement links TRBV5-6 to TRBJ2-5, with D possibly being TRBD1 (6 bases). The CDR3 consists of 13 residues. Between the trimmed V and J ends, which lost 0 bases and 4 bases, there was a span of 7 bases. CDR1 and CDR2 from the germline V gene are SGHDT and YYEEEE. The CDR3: CASSLAGVETQYF. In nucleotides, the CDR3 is TGTGCCAGCAGCTTGGCAGGGGTAGAGACCCAGTACTTC. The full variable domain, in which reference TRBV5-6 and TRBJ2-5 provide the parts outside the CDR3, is DAGVTQSPTHLIKTRGQQVTLRCSPKSGHDTVSWYQQALGQGPQFIFQYYEEEERQRGNFPDRFSGHQFPNYSSELNVNALLLGDSALYLCASSLAGVETQYFGPGTRLLVL.

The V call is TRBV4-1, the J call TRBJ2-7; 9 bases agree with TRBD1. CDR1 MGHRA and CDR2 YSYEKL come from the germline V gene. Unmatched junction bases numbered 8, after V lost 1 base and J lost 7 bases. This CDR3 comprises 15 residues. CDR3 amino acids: CASSQAQGASGEQYF. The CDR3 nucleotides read TGCGCCAGCAGCCAAGCACAGGGGGCTTCAGGTGAGCAGTACTTC.

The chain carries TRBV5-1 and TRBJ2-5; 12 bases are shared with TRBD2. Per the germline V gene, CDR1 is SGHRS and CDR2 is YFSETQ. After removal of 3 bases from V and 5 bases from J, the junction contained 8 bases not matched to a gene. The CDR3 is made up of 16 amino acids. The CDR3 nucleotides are TGCGCCAGCAGCTGGGCTAGCGGGAGGGCCGGGGAGACCCAGTACTTC. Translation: CASSWASGRAGETQYF.

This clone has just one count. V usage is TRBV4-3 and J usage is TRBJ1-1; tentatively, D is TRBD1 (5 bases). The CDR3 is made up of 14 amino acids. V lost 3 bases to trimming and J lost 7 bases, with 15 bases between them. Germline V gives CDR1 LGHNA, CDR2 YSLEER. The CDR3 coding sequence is TGCGCCAGCAGCCACAGAGGACACAAGTATGAAGCTTTCTTT. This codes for CASSHRGHKYEAFF.

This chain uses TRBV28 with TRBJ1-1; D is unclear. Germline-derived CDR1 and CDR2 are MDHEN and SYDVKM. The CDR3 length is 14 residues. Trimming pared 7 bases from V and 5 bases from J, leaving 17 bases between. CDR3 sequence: CASTPSDRVTEAFF. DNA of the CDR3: TGTGCCAGCACTCCGAGTGACCGGGTTACTGAAGCTTTCTTT.

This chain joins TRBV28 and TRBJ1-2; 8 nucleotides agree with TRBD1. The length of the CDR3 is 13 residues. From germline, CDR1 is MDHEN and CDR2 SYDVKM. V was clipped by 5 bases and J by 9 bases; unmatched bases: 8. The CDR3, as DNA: TGTGCCAGCAGTCCAGACGACAGGGGTCGCTACACCTTC. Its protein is CASSPDDRGRYTF.

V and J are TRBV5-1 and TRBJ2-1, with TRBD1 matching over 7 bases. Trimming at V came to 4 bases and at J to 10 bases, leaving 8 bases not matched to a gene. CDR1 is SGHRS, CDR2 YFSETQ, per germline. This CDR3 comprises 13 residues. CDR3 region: CASSLDRVDEQFF. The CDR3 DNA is TGCGCCAGCAGCCTCGACAGGGTGGACGAGCAGTTCTTC.

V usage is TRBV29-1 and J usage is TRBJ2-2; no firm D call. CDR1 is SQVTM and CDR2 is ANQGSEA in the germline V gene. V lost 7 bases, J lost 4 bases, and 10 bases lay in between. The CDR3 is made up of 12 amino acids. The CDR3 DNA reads TGCAGCGGGTCATCTCCCACCGGGGAGCTGTTTTTT. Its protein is CSGSSPTGELFF.

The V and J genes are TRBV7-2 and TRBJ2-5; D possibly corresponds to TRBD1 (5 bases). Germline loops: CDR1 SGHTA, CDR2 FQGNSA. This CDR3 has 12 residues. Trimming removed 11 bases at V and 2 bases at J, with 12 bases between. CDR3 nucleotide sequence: TGTGCCGCCTCAGGGTATCAAGAGACCCAGTACTTC. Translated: CAASGYQETQYF.

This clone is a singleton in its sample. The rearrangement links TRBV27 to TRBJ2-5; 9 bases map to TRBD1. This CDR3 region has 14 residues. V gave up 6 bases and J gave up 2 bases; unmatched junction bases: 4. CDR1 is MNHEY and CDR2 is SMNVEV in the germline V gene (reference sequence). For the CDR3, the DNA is TGTGCCAGCAGATTACAGGGGGCTCAAGAGACCCAGTACTTC. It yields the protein CASRLQGAQETQYF.

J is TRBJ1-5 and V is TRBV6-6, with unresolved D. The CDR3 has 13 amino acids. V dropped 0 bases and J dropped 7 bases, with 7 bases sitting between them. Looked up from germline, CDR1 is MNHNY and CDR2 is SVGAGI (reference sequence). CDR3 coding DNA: TGTGCCAGCAGTTACTCGACGGAGCAGCCCCAGCATTTT. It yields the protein CASSYSTEQPQHF.